The 14 T cell receptor beta chains reported below all come from one sample, sequenced in a study of tumor-infiltrating lymphocytes in primary liver carcinoma. The template, around 540 ng total RNA, yielded TCR beta cDNA made with a constant-region primer. Nested multiplex PCR, run for three rounds with slightly modified ARM-PCR, yielded TCR beta libraries. Forward primers for TRBV1-TRBV30 and a C-beta reverse primer served the first two PCR rounds, at roughly 10 cycles each. TCRdb itself ran the multiplex PCR reads through MiXCR, one entry per CDR3 protein. The data show roughly 330,000 distinct CDR3 sequences, 65% seen once. Unsorted whole blood served as the source of blood RNA, and germline DNA was extracted as well. What was sequenced was peripheral blood. These receptors were collected from a man between 35 and 55 years old with primary liver carcinoma and hepatitis B virus infection.

Concerning this clonotype itself: Here the CDR3 omits its conserved ending phenylalanine or tryptophan, so a read error is the likely source. CDR3 DNA sequence: TGTGCCAGCAGTTTAGATGAGGGTGAGCAGTTCTTA. Amino acid sequence: CASSLDEGEQFL. This sequence joins TRBV11-1 and TRBJ2-1, with D perhaps TRBD2 (5 bases). Germline CDR1 is SGHAT and CDR2 is FQDESV (reference sequence). The CDR3 is 12 residues long.

This clonotype was seen only once. This chain joins TRBV11-1 and TRBJ2-1; D is unresolved. The CDR3 consists of 13 residues. Germline V lookup: CDR1 SGHAT, CDR2 FQDESV (reference sequence). Between the trimmed V and J ends, which lost 10 bases and 6 bases, there was a span of 16 bases. CDR3 nucleotide sequence: TGTGCCATCAGATTGATAGGTACCAATGAGCAGTTCTTC. This translates into CAIRLIGTNEQFF.

As regards this clonotype: One junction end disagrees with the germline gene, perhaps due to a read error. CDR3 nucleotides: TGTGCCAGCAGCTCGCACCCCGGACAGCAGAATTCGCCCCTCCACTTT. It specifies CASSSHPGQQNSPLHF. The rearrangement links TRBV5-4 to TRBJ1-6; a weak D match, TRBD1 (6 bases). Germline CDR1 is SGHNT and CDR2 is YYREEE (reference sequence). This CDR3 has 16 residues. The full variable domain, with the rest looked up from reference TRBV5-4 and TRBJ1-6, is ETGVTQSPTHLIKTRGQQVTLRCSSQSGHNTVSWYQQALGQGPQFIFQYYREEENGRGNFPPRFSGLQFPNYSSELNVNALELDDSALYLCASSSHPGQQNSPLHFGNGTRLTVT.

Note on this clonotype: One junction end does not reproduce the germline sequence, and a read error may be involved. The V call is TRBV11-2, the J call TRBJ1-2; the D is unclear. The CDR3 consists of 14 residues. From germline, CDR1 is SGHAT and CDR2 FQNNGV. The CDR3 here is CASSPNRRPYGYTF. The DNA of the CDR3 is TGCGCCAGCAGCCCTAATAGGCGTCCTTATGGCTATACCTTC. Filled out from reference TRBV11-2 and TRBJ1-2, the complete variable domain reads EAGVAQSPRYKIIEKRQSVAFWCNPISGHATLYWYQQILGQGPKLLIQFQNNGVVDDSQLPKDRFSAERLKGVDSTLKIQPAKLEDSAVYLCASSPNRRPYGYTFGSGTRLTVV.

CDR3 sequence: CASSIRDPGELFF. In DNA, the CDR3 is TGTGCCAGTAGTATTCGGGACCCCGGGGAGCTGTTTTTT. J is TRBJ2-2 and V is TRBV19; perhaps D is TRBD1 or TRBD2 (5 bases each). CDR3 size: 13 residues. Germline loops: CDR1 LNHDA, CDR2 SQIVND (reference sequence). The V end lost 3 bases, the J end lost 6 bases, and 8 bases lay between the germline ends.

The CDR3 is CASSLSVRPYNEQFF. CDR3 DNA: TGTGCCAGCTCCCTTAGCGTGCGGCCCTACAATGAGCAGTTCTTC. The rearrangement links TRBV6-2 or TRBV6-3 to TRBJ2-1, with D perhaps TRBD2 (5 bases). Per the germline V gene, CDR1 is MNHEY and CDR2 is SVGEGT. V lost 8 bases and J 2 bases, leaving 16 bases between the germline ends. The CDR3 loop spans 15 amino acids.

Notes on this clonotype: This may come from a read error, since a much larger clone is one base off. The genes are TRBV6-6 and TRBJ2-2; TRBD1 aligns across 8 bases. There are 16 residues in the CDR3. In germline, CDR1 is MNHNY, CDR2 SVGAGI (reference sequence). As DNA, the CDR3 is TGTGCCAGCAGTACCGGACAGGGCACGAACACCGGGGAGCTGTTATTT. Translated: CASSTGQGTNTGELLF.

Remarks on this clonotype: This may come from a read error, since a much larger clone is one base off. The chain couples TRBV29-1 to TRBJ2-1; 7 bases agree with TRBD1. This CDR3 spans 14 amino acids. Germline CDR1 reads SQVTM; CDR2 reads ANQGSEA. V lost 4 bases to trimming and J lost 3 bases; unmatched junction nucleotides: 6. The CDR3 region has the DNA TGCAGCGTTGGTGCAGGACAGGTCTACAATGAGCAGTTCTTC. It translates to CSVGAGQVYNEQFF.

Notes on this clonotype: One end of the junction is discordant with germline, which a read error may explain. CDR3 protein: CASSLSAGADTQNF. The CDR3 DNA sequence: TGTGCCAGCAGCTTGTCGGCGGGGGCAGATACGCAGAATTTT. V and J are TRBV5-4 and TRBJ2-3; TRBD2 might be the D (7 bases). The CDR3 runs to 14 residues. Germline lookup yields CDR1 SGHNT and CDR2 YYREEE (reference sequence).

This clonotype appeared a few times. This sequence may be a read error, since a much larger clone differs from it by one base. The rearrangement uses TRBV29-1 and TRBJ2-4; 11 nucleotides line up with TRBD2. This CDR3 has 15 amino acids. Germline V gives CDR1 SQVTM, CDR2 ANQGSEA. This CDR3 is CSASGLAVAKTIQYF. DNA of the CDR3: TGCAGCGCATCGGGACTAGCGGTAGCCAAAACCATTCAGTACTTC.

Note on this clonotype: One junction end disagrees with the germline gene, perhaps due to a read error. The rearrangement uses TRBV11-1 and TRBJ2-1, with D perhaps TRBD1 (6 bases). Germline CDR1 is SGHAT and CDR2 is FQDESV (reference sequence). CDR3 length equals 14 residues. The CDR3: CASSHRARINEQFF. The CDR3 coding sequence is TGCGCCAGCAGCCACAGGGCTCGGATCAATGAGCAGTTCTTC.

The chain uses TRBV6-1 and TRBJ1-1; D possibly corresponds to TRBD1 (5 bases). The length of the CDR3 is 16 residues. From germline, CDR1 is MNHNS and CDR2 SASEGT. V was pared by 5 bases and J by 5 bases, with 21 bases between. This CDR3 reads CASSPRGRPLGTEAFF. CDR3 DNA: TGTGCCAGCAGTCCGCGGGGGAGGCCTCTTGGTACTGAAGCTTTCTTT.

This clonotype has more than one count but fewer than ten. With a much larger clone just one base away, this may be a read error. Given the absence of the conserved phenylalanine or tryptophan at the CDR3 end, a read error is likely. V is TRBV29-1 and J is TRBJ1-2, with D hard to call. Germline V CDR1 and CDR2: SQVTM, ANQGSEA. V dropped 4 bases and J dropped 4 bases, with 4 bases sitting between them. The CDR3 consists of 10 residues. This chain's CDR3 is CSVATYGYTL. CDR3 sequence (DNA): TGCAGCGTTGCGACCTATGGCTACACCCTC.

In DNA, the CDR3 is TGTGCCAGCAGCAACGACTGGATGAGCACAGATACGCAGTATTTT. Amino acid sequence: CASSNDWMSTDTQYF. The chain recombines TRBV28 with TRBJ2-3, with no clear D. CDR1 and CDR2 (germline): MDHEN, SYDVKM. The length of the CDR3 is 15 residues. With 6 bases removed from V and 0 bases from J, the gap between germline ends came to 13 bases.